This TCR beta chain was sequenced during a study of Graves' ophthalmopathy and Graves' hyperthyroidism. Study in general: At the time of initial diagnosis and before any treatment, peripheral blood was collected.

CDR1 is LNHNV and CDR2 is YYDKDF in the germline V gene (reference sequence). Trimming shortened V by 0 bases and J by 4 bases, and 7 bases separated the two germline ends. This CDR3 has 14 residues. Using RNA transcripts, the TCR beta CDR3 regions were amplified. An opening RT-PCR round employed HTBI primers and preceded a second-round multiplex PCR. TCRdb called the multiplex PCR reads again in MiXCR, with one record for every CDR3 protein. The sample contains roughly 300,000 distinct CDR3 sequences, 15% to 20% of which appear only once. This clonotype was counted at least ten times. The source is an adult man with Graves' ophthalmopathy. The rearrangement joins TRBV15 to TRBJ1-5; D perhaps matches TRBD1 (6 bases). The sample was peripheral blood. CDR3 residues: CATSRDRGNQPQHF. The CDR3 DNA follows: TGTGCCACCAGCAGAGACAGGGGAAATCAGCCCCAGCATTTT.